Following are 13 T cell receptor beta chains from one sample sequenced in a study of identical twins. TCRdb itself ran the 5' RACE reads through MiXCR, one entry per CDR3 protein. The sample holds 250,000 to 300,000 distinct CDR3 sequences, 6.5% to 9.5% seen once. The same sample was also studied in work on yellow fever vaccine responses in identical twins.

Sequencing input: CD8+ T cells sorted from blood. Source of these receptors: a woman in her late teens or twenties in good health.

V gene TRBV27 combines with J gene TRBJ2-3; weak D call: TRBD2 (5 bases). Trimming removed 7 bases from V and 3 bases from J, with 17 bases in between. The CDR3 has 15 residues. CDR1 and CDR2 from the germline V gene are MNHEY and SMNVEV (reference sequence). The CDR3 sequence: CASNKGVELTDTQYF. As DNA, the CDR3 is TGTGCCAGCAATAAGGGAGTTGAGTTGACAGATACGCAGTATTTT.

This clonotype occurred a few times. This sequence joins TRBV4-3 and TRBJ2-1; tentatively, D is TRBD2 (5 bases). From germline, CDR1 is LGHNA and CDR2 YSLEER. This CDR3 region has 15 residues. V was cut by 6 bases and J by 0 bases, with 12 bases left in between. CDR3 loop: CASRPAVFSYNEQFF. CDR3 bases: TGCGCCAGCAGACCAGCGGTGTTCTCCTACAATGAGCAGTTCTTC.

V usage is TRBV20-1 and J usage is TRBJ1-2, with 8 bases identical to TRBD1. Germline assignment: CDR1 DFQATT and CDR2 SNEGSKA (reference sequence). Trimming cost V 0 bases and J 5 bases; bases outside gene matches: 8. The CDR3 has 15 residues. This chain's CDR3 is CSARDGQGAGYGYTF. In nucleotides, the CDR3 is TGCAGTGCTAGAGATGGGCAGGGGGCCGGATATGGCTACACCTTC.

The V call is TRBV7-2, the J call TRBJ2-3; D not certain. CDR1 and CDR2 (germline): SGHTA, FQGNSA. Deletions cut 2 bases from V and 2 bases from J, with 5 bases between. The CDR3 length is 13 residues. This CDR3 reads CASSLYPTDTQYF. CDR3 in DNA: TGTGCCAGCAGCTTATACCCCACAGATACGCAGTATTTT.

This clonotype was recorded a few times. This chain connects TRBV2 to TRBJ2-3; tentative D call: TRBD1 (6 bases). The V end lost 6 bases, the J end lost 4 bases, and 17 bases lay between the germline ends. This CDR3 is built from 15 residues. CDR1 and CDR2 (germline): SNHLY, FYNNEI. In DNA form, the CDR3 reads TGTGCCAGCAGGGAAACAGGGTTTTTCGCAGATACGCAGTATTTT. Protein product: CASRETGFFADTQYF.

The V and J genes are TRBV29-1 and TRBJ2-7; no definite D call. This CDR3 is built from 11 residues. Deletions cut 5 bases from V and 3 bases from J, with 8 bases between. CDR1 and CDR2 (germline): SQVTM, ANQGSEA. This chain's CDR3 is CSVLYGYEQYF. CDR3 sequence (DNA): TGCAGCGTTCTCTACGGCTACGAGCAGTACTTC.

The chain has TRBV28 and TRBJ2-1, with D possibly matching TRBD1 (6 bases). The CDR3 runs to 13 residues. The germline CDR1 and CDR2 sequences are MDHEN and SYDVKM. Trimming pared 3 bases from V and 9 bases from J, leaving 12 bases between. As DNA, the CDR3 is TGTGCCAGCAGTTTGCCAAGGGGGATTGAGCAGTTCTTC. It translates to CASSLPRGIEQFF.

This clonotype was recorded at least ten times. The rearrangement links TRBV20-1 to TRBJ2-7, with D possibly being TRBD2 (5 bases). Germline V CDR1 and CDR2: DFQATT, SNEGSKA (reference sequence). Trimming removed 0 bases from V and 3 bases from J, with 6 bases in between. This CDR3 comprises 12 residues. The CDR3 protein is CSARDGGYEQYF. The CDR3 DNA reads as TGCAGTGCTAGAGATGGAGGCTACGAGCAGTACTTC.

The CDR3 here is CASSLWENIQYF. For the CDR3, the DNA is TGTGCCAGCAGCTTATGGGAAAACATTCAGTACTTC. The rearrangement links TRBV7-9 to TRBJ2-4; D unresolved. CDR3 length: 12 residues. The germline CDR1 and CDR2 sequences are SEHNR and FQNEAQ (reference sequence). V was pared by 2 bases and J by 5 bases, with 4 bases between.

This clonotype was counted ten times or more. The chain is built from TRBV12-3 or TRBV12-4 and TRBJ2-4; perhaps TRBD1 as D (5 bases). The CDR3 has 16 amino acids. Trimming cost V 5 bases and J 1 base, with 15 bases left between them. The CDR3 protein is CASSLRTPSAKNIQYF. The CDR3 DNA follows: TGTGCCAGCAGTCTGCGGACACCCTCGGCCAAAAACATTCAGTACTTC.

This clonotype occurred many times. The rearrangement links TRBV7-9 to TRBJ2-1, with TRBD2 matching 10 bases. V lost 8 bases to trimming and J lost 8 bases; unmatched junction nucleotides: 9. CDR1 is SEHNR, CDR2 FQNEAQ, per germline (reference sequence). The CDR3 runs 14 residues. CDR3 coding DNA: TGTGCCAGCGAAATTCTAGCGGGAGTTGATGAGCAGTTCTTC. It is translated as CASEILAGVDEQFF. The full variable domain, completed using reference TRBV7-9 and TRBJ2-1, is DTGVSQNPRHKITKRGQNVTFRCDPISEHNRLYWYRQTLGQGPEFLTYFQNEAQLEKSRLLSDRFSAERPKGSFSTLEIQRTEQGDSAMYLCASEILAGVDEQFFGPGTRLTVL.

This clonotype is medium-sized by share. This rearrangement joins TRBV12-3 or TRBV12-4 to TRBJ2-7, with unresolved D. Trimming stripped 3 bases from V and 2 bases from J, with 8 bases between. The CDR3 is 13 amino acids. CDR3 residues: CASSFGGTYEQYF. In DNA form, the CDR3 reads TGTGCCAGCAGTTTCGGCGGAACCTACGAGCAGTACTTC.

This clonotype was seen at least ten times. The gene calls are TRBV28 and TRBJ1-4; D is uncertain. The germline gives CDR1 MDHEN, CDR2 SYDVKM. Trimming shortened V by 2 bases and J by 8 bases, and 9 bases separated the two germline ends. The CDR3 extends over 13 amino acids. The DNA for the CDR3 is TGTGCCAGCAGTTTAGTCACAGAGGAAAAACTGTTTTTT. Translating it yields CASSLVTEEKLFF.